The clone carrying this TCR beta chain turned up a few times. Its cognate antigen is unknown. V dropped 6 bases and J dropped 10; count of bases not matched to a gene: 9. The germline V gene encodes CDR1 SGHRS and CDR2 YFSETQ. The CDR3 is 13 residues long. This sample was taken from a study of cytomegalovirus exposure and HLA in healthy donors. The study ran its PCR with 60 Vbeta and 13 Jbeta primers. Sequencing was performed with immunoSEQ multiplex PCR; in TCRdb, only in-frame clones are kept and a portion is missing. The sample includes more than 95,000 clones, 60% to 80% of them seen just once. Study results and limitations: By a later analysis, the bulk of CMV-associated TCR beta chains appeared HLA-restricted.

This receptor was taken from a man in his fifties or sixties in good health and CMV-seropositive. The chain is built from TRBV5-1 and TRBJ2-5, with 10 bases matching TRBD2. Specimen: PBMCs. DNA for the CDR3: TGCGCCAGCACGCTAGCGGGAGAAGCGGACCAGTACTTC. Amino acid sequence: CASTLAGEADQYF. Looking up the rest from reference TRBV5-1 and TRBJ2-5 gives the full variable domain: KAGVTQTPRYLIKTRGQQVTLSCSPISGHRSVSWYQQTPGQGLQFLFEYFSETQRNKGNFPGRFSGRQFSNSRSEMNVSTLELGDSALYLCASTLAGEADQYFGPGTRLLVL.